Only a few counts were recorded for the clone carrying this T cell receptor (beta chain). These data come from a study of blood T cell repertoires in COVID-19. Study overall: Specimens from acute and convalescent COVID-19 originated in the United States, Italy and Spain. Sources were T cells, B-cell-depleted T cells, or PBMCs; the material itself was cDNA or gDNA.

The CDR3 contains 15 residues. V shed 6 bases and J shed 3 bases, with 15 bases lying between them. Per germline, CDR1 MRHNA and CDR2 SNTAGT. In the source study's methods: Cell counts per sample came from amplifying reference gene primers. The repertoire was sequenced with immunoSEQ multiplex PCR; TCRdb's copy has only in-frame clones and lacks some. The V and J calls and clone size are taken from that table; D and trimming were inferred from the DNA. The sample yields approximately 45,000 clones, 80% to 90% seen once. The rearrangement uses TRBV6-4 and TRBJ1-5; D gene uncertain. This clonotype was sampled from a woman aged 40 to 50 with acute or convalescent COVID-19. Sequencing was performed on peripheral blood. CDR3 sequence (DNA): TGTGCCAGCAGAGAAGTCCGGGAGGTCAATCAGCCCCAGCATTTT. Protein: CASREVREVNQPQHF.